The 12 T cell receptor beta chains below were found in one sample sequenced in a study of blood T cell repertoires in COVID-19. Only in-frame clones appear in the TCRdb table, and some are missing; sequencing was by immunoSEQ multiplex PCR. The sample records about 85,000 clones, approximately 86% being singletons. The material sequenced was peripheral blood. These receptors were obtained from a woman older than 75 with acute or convalescent COVID-19.

V is TRBV19 and J is TRBJ2-1, with a weak D call TRBD1 (6 bases). Germline assignment: CDR1 LNHDA and CDR2 SQIVND (reference sequence). Trimming shortened V by 4 bases and J by 4 bases, and 17 bases separated the two germline ends. The length of the CDR3 is 16 residues. The CDR3 DNA follows: TGTGCCAGTAGTAACTTACAGGGCCGAACTTACAATGAGCAGTTCTTC. Translated: CASSNLQGRTYNEQFF. The entire variable domain, with the rest obtained from reference TRBV19 and TRBJ2-1, is as follows: DGGITQSPKYLFRKEGQNVTLSCEQNLNHDAMYWYRQDPGQGLRLIYYSQIVNDFQKGDIAEGYSVSREKKESFPLTVTSAQKNPTAFYLCASSNLQGRTYNEQFFGPGTRLTVL.

In its sample, this clone was seen once. This sequence joins TRBV30 and TRBJ1-5, with TRBD1 matching 8 bases. The CDR3 runs to 14 residues. Germline CDR1 and CDR2: GTSNPN and SVGIG (reference sequence). V was pared by 3 bases and J by 3 bases, with 4 bases of the junction left unmatched. The CDR3 protein is CAWSDRGNNQPQHF. The CDR3 nucleotides read TGTGCCTGGAGCGACAGGGGAAACAATCAGCCCCAGCATTTT.

The rearrangement joins TRBV7-2 to TRBJ1-2; 8 nucleotides align to TRBD1. V was clipped by 5 bases and J by 2 bases; unmatched bases: 4. Germline V gene lookup returns CDR1 SGHTA and CDR2 FQGNSA. CDR3 length: 14 amino acids. CDR3: CASSTWTGNYGYTF. For the CDR3, the DNA is TGTGCCAGCAGCACCTGGACAGGGAACTATGGCTACACCTTC.

V usage is TRBV12-3 or TRBV12-4 and J usage is TRBJ1-2; D gene uncertain. Trimming took off 3 bases at V and 7 bases at J, with 9 bases between the two ends. The CDR3 covers 12 residues. The CDR3 reads CASSFRGSGYTF. CDR3 nucleotide sequence: TGTGCCAGCAGTTTCCGGGGAAGTGGCTACACCTTC.

This clone was found once. The rearrangement links TRBV21-1 to TRBJ2-1; the DNA was not used to check the table's D call, TRBD2. TRBV21-1 is given as a pseudogene. The CDR3 is made up of 18 amino acids. CDR3 in amino acids: CASTPWERGVLFYNEQFF. CDR3 DNA sequence: TGTGCCAGCACCCCATGGGAGCGGGGGGTCCTCTTTTACAATGAGCAGTTCTTC.

The rearrangement joins TRBV25-1 to TRBJ1-6, with D unclear. Germline CDR1 MGHDK, CDR2 SYGVNS. V was cut by 4 bases and J by 8 bases, with 6 bases left in between. The CDR3 contains 12 residues. The CDR3: CASSVGDSPLHF. The CDR3 coding sequence is TGTGCCAGCAGTGTAGGAGATTCACCCCTCCACTTT.

This clone came up a few times. One end of the junction fails to match germline, which may point to a read error. The chain is built from TRBV3-1 (or the pseudogene TRBV3-2) and TRBJ1-2; 8 bases agree with TRBD1. Germline CDR1 reads LGHDT; CDR2 reads YNNKEL (reference sequence). This CDR3 region has 14 residues. CDR3 in DNA: TGTGCCAGCAACCAAGGACAGGGTGGGTATGGCTACACCTTC. Protein product: CASNQGQGGYGYTF.

This sequence joins TRBV19 and TRBJ1-5; 11 bases are a match to TRBD1. Unmatched junction bases numbered 7, after V lost 1 base and J lost 5 bases. Germline-derived CDR1 and CDR2 are LNHDA and SQIVND (reference sequence). This CDR3 has 17 residues. CDR3 sequence reads: CASSIGLTDRGHQPQHF. CDR3 coding DNA: TGTGCCAGTAGTATAGGGTTGACGGACAGGGGGCATCAGCCCCAGCATTTT.

Of note for this clone: The junction shows a germline mismatch at one end, possibly a read error. This chain joins TRBV18 and TRBJ2-3, with D possibly TRBD1 on 6 matching bases. The length of the CDR3 is 14 residues. Germline V gives CDR1 KGHSH, CDR2 LQKENI. The DNA of the CDR3 is TGTGCCAGCTCACCACCGGAAAGGACAGCTACGCAGTATTTT. It encodes CASSPPERTATQYF.

V is TRBV5-4 and J is TRBJ1-6; 7 bases map to TRBD1. V gave up 3 bases and J gave up 9 bases; unmatched junction bases: 0. CDR1 SGHNT and CDR2 YYREEE come from the germline V gene (reference sequence). The CDR3 is 12 amino acids. CDR3 loop: CASSYRGSPLHF. Here the CDR3 DNA reads TGTGCCAGCAGCTACAGGGGTTCACCCCTCCACTTT.

The chain is built from TRBV3-1 (or the pseudogene TRBV3-2) and TRBJ2-3; 10 nucleotides line up with TRBD2. CDR1 and CDR2 from the germline V gene are LGHDT and YNNKEL (reference sequence). The CDR3 runs 19 residues. With V trimmed by 4 bases and J by 6 bases, 19 bases remained unmatched. CDR3 amino acids: CASSPPTLAGRASVDTQYF. The CDR3 nucleotides read TGTGCCAGCAGCCCACCAACACTAGCGGGACGGGCGAGCGTTGATACGCAGTATTTT.

The V call is TRBV6-4, the J call TRBJ2-2, with 7 bases aligning to TRBD1. V gave up 9 bases and J gave up 0 bases; unmatched junction bases: 4. The CDR3 is 14 residues long. The germline gives CDR1 MRHNA, CDR2 SNTAGT. The chain's CDR3 is CASSGQPNTGELFF. The CDR3 bases are TGTGCCAGTTCGGGACAGCCGAACACCGGGGAGCTGTTTTTT.